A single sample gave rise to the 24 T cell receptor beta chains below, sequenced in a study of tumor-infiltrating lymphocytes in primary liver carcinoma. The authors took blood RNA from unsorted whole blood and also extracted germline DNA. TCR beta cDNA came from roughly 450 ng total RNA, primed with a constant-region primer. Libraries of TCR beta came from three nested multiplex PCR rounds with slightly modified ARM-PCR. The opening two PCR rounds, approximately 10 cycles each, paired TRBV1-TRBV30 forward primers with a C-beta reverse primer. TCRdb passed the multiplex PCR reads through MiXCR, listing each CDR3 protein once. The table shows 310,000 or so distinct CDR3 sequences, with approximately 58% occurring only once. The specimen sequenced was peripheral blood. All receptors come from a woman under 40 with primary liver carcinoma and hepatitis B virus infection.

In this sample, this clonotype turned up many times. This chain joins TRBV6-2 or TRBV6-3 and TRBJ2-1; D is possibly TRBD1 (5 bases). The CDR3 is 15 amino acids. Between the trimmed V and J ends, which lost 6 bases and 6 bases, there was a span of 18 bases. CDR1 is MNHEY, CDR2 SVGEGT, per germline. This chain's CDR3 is CASSQGVNPLNEQFF. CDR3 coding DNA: TGTGCCAGCAGCCAGGGTGTTAATCCCCTCAATGAGCAGTTCTTC.

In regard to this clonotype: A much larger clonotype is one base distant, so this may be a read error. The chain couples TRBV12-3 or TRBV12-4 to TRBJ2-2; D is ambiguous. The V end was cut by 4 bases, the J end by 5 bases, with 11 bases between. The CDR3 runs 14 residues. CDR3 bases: TGTGCCAGCAGTTCTTGGGGTCAAACCGGGGAGCTGTTTTTT. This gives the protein CASSSWGQTGELFF.

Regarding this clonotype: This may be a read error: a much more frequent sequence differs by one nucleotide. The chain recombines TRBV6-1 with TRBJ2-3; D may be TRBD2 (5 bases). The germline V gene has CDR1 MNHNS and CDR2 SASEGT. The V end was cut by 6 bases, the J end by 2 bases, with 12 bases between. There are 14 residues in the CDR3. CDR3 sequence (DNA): TGTGCCAGCAGAGTAGAGGGTCCCACAGATACGCAGTATTTT. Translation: CASRVEGPTDTQYF.

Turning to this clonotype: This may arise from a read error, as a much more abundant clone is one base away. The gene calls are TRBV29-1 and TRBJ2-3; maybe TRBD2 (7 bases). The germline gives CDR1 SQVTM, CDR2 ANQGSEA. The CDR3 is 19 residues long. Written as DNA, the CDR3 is TGCAGCGTTGGGGGGGGCAGGGATCCCCAGCTAGGTCCCACAAATACGCAGTATTTT. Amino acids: CSVGGGRDPQLGPTNTQYF.

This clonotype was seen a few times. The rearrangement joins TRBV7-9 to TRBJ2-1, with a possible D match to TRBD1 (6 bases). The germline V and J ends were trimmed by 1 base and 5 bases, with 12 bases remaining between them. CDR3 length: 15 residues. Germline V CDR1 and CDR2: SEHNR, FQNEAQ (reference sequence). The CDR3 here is CASSLGLRGNNEQFF. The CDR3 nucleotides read TGTGCCAGCAGCTTAGGGCTCAGGGGAAACAATGAGCAGTTCTTC.

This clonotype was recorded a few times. CDR3 nucleotide sequence: TGCAGCGTTCGGAGAATCGGACTAGCGGGGGTCACAGATACGCAGTATTTT. Its translation is CSVRRIGLAGVTDTQYF. The chain links TRBV29-1 to TRBJ2-3; 13 positions agree with TRBD2. The V gene's germline CDR1 is SQVTM and CDR2 ANQGSEA. The CDR3 totals 17 residues. V gave up 5 bases and J gave up 2 bases; unmatched junction bases: 10.

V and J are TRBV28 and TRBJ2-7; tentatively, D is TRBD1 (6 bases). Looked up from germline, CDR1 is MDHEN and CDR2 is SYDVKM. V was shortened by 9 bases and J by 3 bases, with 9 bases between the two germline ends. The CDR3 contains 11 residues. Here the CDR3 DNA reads TGTGCCAGTACAGGGAACTACGAGCAGTACTTC. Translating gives CASTGNYEQYF. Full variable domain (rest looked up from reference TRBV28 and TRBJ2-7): DVKVTQSSRYLVKRTGEKVFLECVQDMDHENMFWYRQDPGLGLRLIYFSYDVKMKEKGDIPEGYSVSREKKERFSLILESASTNQTSMYLCASTGNYEQYFGPGTRLTVT.

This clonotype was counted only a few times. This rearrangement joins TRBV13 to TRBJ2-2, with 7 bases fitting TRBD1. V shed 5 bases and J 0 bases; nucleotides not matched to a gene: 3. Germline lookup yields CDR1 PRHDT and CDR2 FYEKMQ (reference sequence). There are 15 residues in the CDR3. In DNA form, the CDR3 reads TGTGCCAGCAGCCCACAGGGGACGAACACCGGGGAGCTGTTTTTT. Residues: CASSPQGTNTGELFF. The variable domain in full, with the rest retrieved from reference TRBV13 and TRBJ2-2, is AAGVIQSPRHLIKEKRETATLKCYPIPRHDTVYWYQQGPGQDPQFLISFYEKMQSDKGSIPDRFSAQQFSDYHSELNMSSLELGDSALYFCASSPQGTNTGELFFGEGSRLTVL.

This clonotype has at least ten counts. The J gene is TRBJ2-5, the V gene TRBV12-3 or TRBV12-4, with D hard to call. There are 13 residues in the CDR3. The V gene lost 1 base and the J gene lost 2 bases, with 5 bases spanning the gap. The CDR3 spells CASSLGGQETQYF. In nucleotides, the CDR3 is TGTGCCAGCAGTTTAGGTGGTCAAGAGACCCAGTACTTC.

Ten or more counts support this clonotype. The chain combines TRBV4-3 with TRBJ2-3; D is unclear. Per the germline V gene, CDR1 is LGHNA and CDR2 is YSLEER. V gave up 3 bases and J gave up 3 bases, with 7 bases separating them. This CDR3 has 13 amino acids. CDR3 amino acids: CASSHTTTDTQYF. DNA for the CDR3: TGCGCCAGCAGCCATACTACGACAGATACGCAGTATTTT.

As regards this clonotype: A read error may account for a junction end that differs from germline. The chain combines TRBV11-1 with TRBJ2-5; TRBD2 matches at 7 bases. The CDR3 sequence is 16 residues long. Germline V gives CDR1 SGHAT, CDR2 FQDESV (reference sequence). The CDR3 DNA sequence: TGTGACAGCAGTGGGGCGCTGCTAGCGGCTCAAGAGACCCAGTACTTC. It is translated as CDSSGALLAAQETQYF.

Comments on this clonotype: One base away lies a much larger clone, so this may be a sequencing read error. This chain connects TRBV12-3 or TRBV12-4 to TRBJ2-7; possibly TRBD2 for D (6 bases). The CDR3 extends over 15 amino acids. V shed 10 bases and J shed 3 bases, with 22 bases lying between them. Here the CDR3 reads CATARRAGRLYEQYF. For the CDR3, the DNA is TGTGCCACCGCAAGACGGGCAGGGAGGCTCTACGAGCAGTACTTC.

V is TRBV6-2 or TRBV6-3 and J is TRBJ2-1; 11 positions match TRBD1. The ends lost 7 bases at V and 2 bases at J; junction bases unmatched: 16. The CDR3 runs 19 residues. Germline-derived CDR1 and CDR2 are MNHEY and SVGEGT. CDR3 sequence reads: CASINGQGALAAPYNEQFF. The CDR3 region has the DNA TGTGCCAGCATTAACGGACAGGGGGCTCTAGCGGCCCCCTACAATGAGCAGTTCTTC.

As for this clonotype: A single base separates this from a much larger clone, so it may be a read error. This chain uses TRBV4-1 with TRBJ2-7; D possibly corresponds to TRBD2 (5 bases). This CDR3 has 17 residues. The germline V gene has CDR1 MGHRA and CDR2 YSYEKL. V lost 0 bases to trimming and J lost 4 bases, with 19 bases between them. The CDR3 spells CASSQDGPGVRPYEQYF. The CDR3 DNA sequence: TGCGCCAGCAGCCAAGATGGCCCCGGGGTCAGGCCTTACGAGCAGTACTTC.

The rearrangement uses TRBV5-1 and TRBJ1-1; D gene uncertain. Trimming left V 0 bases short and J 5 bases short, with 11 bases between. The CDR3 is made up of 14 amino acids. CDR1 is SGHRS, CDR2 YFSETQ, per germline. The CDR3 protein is CASSLALGSTEAFF. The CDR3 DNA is TGCGCCAGCAGCTTGGCCTTGGGGTCGACTGAAGCTTTCTTT.

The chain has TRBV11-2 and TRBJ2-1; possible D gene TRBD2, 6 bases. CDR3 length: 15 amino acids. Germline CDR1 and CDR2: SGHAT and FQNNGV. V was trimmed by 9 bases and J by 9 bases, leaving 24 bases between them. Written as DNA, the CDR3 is TGTGCCAGGAGTCCGAACACAGCAACTAGCTTTGAGCAGTTCTTC. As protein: CARSPNTATSFEQFF.

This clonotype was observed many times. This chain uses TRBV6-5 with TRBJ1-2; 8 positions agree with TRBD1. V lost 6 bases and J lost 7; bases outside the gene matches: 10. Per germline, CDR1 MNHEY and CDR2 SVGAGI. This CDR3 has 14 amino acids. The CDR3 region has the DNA TGTGCCAGCAGAGCAATACAGGGGGGCGGTGGCTACACCTTC. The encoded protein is CASRAIQGGGGYTF.

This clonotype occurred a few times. The DNA for the CDR3 is TGTGCCTGGAGTGTCCTTTACACTGAAGCTTTCTTT. Encoded protein: CAWSVLYTEAFF. The chain employs TRBV30 and TRBJ1-1; no firm D call. The V and J ends lost 0 bases and 3 bases respectively, with 5 bases between them. CDR1 and CDR2 from the germline V gene are GTSNPN and SVGIG (reference sequence). The CDR3 contains 12 residues.

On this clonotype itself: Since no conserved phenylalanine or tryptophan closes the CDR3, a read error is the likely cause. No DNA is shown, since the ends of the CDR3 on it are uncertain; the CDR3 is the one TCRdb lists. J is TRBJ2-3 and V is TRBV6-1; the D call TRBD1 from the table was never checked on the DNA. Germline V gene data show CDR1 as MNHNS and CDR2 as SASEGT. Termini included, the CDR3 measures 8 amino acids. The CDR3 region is CATDPPDS.

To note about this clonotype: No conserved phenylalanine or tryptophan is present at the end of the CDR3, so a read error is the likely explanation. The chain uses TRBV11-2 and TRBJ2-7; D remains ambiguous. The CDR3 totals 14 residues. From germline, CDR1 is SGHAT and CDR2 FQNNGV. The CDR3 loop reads CASSLVGFSYEQYL. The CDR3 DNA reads TGTGCCAGCAGTTTAGTGGGGTTCTCCTACGAGCAGTACTTA.

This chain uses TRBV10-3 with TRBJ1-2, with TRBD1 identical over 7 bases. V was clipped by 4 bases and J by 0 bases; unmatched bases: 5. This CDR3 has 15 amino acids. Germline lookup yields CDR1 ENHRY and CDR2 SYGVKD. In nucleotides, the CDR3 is TGTGCCATCAGTGGACAGGGTTCAGCTAACTATGGCTACACCTTC. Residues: CAISGQGSANYGYTF.

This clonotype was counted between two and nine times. The CDR3 DNA reads as TGTGCCAGCAGTGGGACTTTTCAAGAGACCCAGTACTTC. It encodes CASSGTFQETQYF. The chain links TRBV6-5 to TRBJ2-5, with D maybe TRBD2 (6 bases). The ends were cut back, 5 bases at V and 2 bases at J, with 9 bases in the middle. Germline V lookup: CDR1 MNHEY, CDR2 SVGAGI. The CDR3 extends over 13 amino acids.

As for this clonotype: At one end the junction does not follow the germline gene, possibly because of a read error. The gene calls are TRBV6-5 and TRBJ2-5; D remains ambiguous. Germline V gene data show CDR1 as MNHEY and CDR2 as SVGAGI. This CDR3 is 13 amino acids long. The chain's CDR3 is CTSSFPGLKTQYF. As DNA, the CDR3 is TGTACCAGCAGTTTTCCGGGTTTAAAGACCCAGTACTTC.

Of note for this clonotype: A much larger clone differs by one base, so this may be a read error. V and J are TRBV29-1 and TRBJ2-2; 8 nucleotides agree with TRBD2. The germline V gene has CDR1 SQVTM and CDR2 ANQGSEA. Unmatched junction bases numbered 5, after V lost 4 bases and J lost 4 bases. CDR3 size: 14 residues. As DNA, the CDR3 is TGCAGCGTTGTCTCGGGAGGGATCACCGGGGAGCTGTTTTTT. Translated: CSVVSGGITGELFF.